A selection of T cell receptor beta chains follows, all from one sample in a study of identical twins. One entry per CDR3 protein, called by TCRdb with MiXCR from the 5' RACE reads. The table lists around 650,000 distinct CDR3 sequences, roughly 6.6% of them singletons. Separately, the same data were catalogued under a study of yellow fever vaccine responses in identical twins.

Sequencing was performed on PBMCs. These TCRs come from a woman between 18 and 29 years old in good health. The CDR3 runs from the conserved cysteine through the conserved F or W. A D gene is named only where the DNA matches it firmly. The listing skips clone size in some rows; elsewhere it reads once, few, many or a size class.

>TRBV7-9|TRBJ2-1|many|TRBD2
CASSSAGGPGNEQFF
TGTGCCAGCAGCTCAGCGGGAGGGCCCGGGAATGAGCAGTTCTTC
>TRBV29-1|TRBJ2-7|few|.
CSVLAENSYEQYF
TGCAGCGTCTTAGCGGAGAACTCCTACGAGCAGTACTTC
>TRBV29-1|TRBJ2-7|few|.
CSVETLEGGRHEQYF
TGCAGCGTTGAAACCCTCGAGGGGGGAAGGCACGAGCAGTACTTC
>TRBV4-1|TRBJ1-6|few|.
CASSQDLTGFNSLHF
TGCGCCAGCAGCCAAGATCTAACGGGCTTTAACTCCCTCCACTTT
>TRBV10-3|TRBJ2-5|few|.
CAISGQHQETQYF
TGTGCCATCAGTGGCCAGCACCAAGAGACCCAGTACTTC
>TRBV2|TRBJ2-2|.|.
CASRLLRGTGNTGELFF
TGTGCCAGCAGGCTACTGAGAGGAACTGGGAACACCGGGGAGCTGTTTTTT
>TRBV9|TRBJ2-1|.|.
CASSGKLATNEQFF
TGTGCCAGCAGCGGAAAACTAGCAACCAATGAGCAGTTCTTC
>TRBV20-1|TRBJ2-3|few|.
CSAPKTGRADTQYF
TGCAGTGCTCCGAAGACGGGGCGGGCAGATACGCAGTATTTT
>TRBV5-1|TRBJ2-2|many|.
CASSLDLRGELFF
TGCGCCAGCAGCCTGGATTTGAGAGGGGAGCTGTTTTTT
>TRBV7-2|TRBJ2-7|.|.
CASSLVPGGYEQYF
TGTGCCAGCAGCTTAGTCCCAGGAGGCTACGAGCAGTACTTC
>TRBV11-2|TRBJ2-3|few|TRBD2
CASSESPAGGLTDTQYF
TGTGCCAGCAGCGAAAGTCCAGCGGGGGGGCTAACAGATACGCAGTATTTT
>TRBV29-1|TRBJ2-4|many|.
CSVEESLTVGKNIQYF
TGCAGCGTTGAAGAGTCCTTGACAGTGGGCAAAAACATTCAGTACTTC
>TRBV6-5|TRBJ2-5|.|.
CASSYSGSVRETQYF
TGTGCCAGCAGTTACTCAGGCTCTGTTAGGGAGACCCAGTACTTC
>TRBV6-5|TRBJ1-4|many|.
CASSSGQQSGGELFF
TGTGCCAGCAGTTCGGGCCAACAAAGTGGTGGTGAACTGTTTTTT
>TRBV11-2|TRBJ2-4|.|.
CASSSDSGLKNIQYF
TGTGCCAGCAGCAGTGATAGCGGCCTGAAAAACATTCAGTACTTC
>TRBV29-1|TRBJ2-1|few|.
CSVGGAGVGYNEQFF
TGCAGCGTTGGGGGGGCGGGCGTGGGTTACAATGAGCAGTTCTTC
>TRBV3-1|TRBJ2-5|.|.
CASSRILVGLPQETQYF
TGTGCCAGCAGCCGAATACTCGTGGGACTGCCCCAAGAGACCCAGTACTTC
>TRBV24-1|TRBJ1-1|many|.
CATSNELNTEAFF
TGTGCCACCAGTAATGAGTTGAACACTGAAGCTTTCTTT
>TRBV6-1|TRBJ2-7|once|TRBD1
CATAIGQGNYEQYF
TGTGCCACAGCAATAGGACAGGGGAACTACGAGCAGTACTTC
>TRBV5-1|TRBJ2-7|few|TRBD1
CASSSPGTGGDEQYF
TGCGCCAGCAGCTCCCCCGGGACAGGGGGCGACGAGCAGTACTTC
>TRBV5-1|TRBJ2-1|many|.
CASSPGRTIHNEQFF
TGCGCCAGCAGCCCCGGACGGACGATTCACAATGAGCAGTTCTTC
>TRBV7-9|TRBJ2-2|few|.
CASAGRAGAGELFF
TGTGCCAGCGCGGGCAGGGCCGGGGCCGGGGAGCTGTTTTTT
>TRBV3-1|TRBJ2-3|.|TRBD2
CASSHLIGLAGNTDTQYF
TGTGCCAGCAGCCACTTGATAGGACTAGCGGGAAACACAGATACGCAGTATTTT
>TRBV7-6|TRBJ2-1|few|.
CASTPGPVGEQFF
TGTGCCAGCACCCCCGGACCCGTCGGTGAGCAGTTCTTC
>TRBV4-1|TRBJ2-5|.|.
CASSQLDSPQETQYF
TGCGCCAGCAGCCAACTCGACAGCCCGCAAGAGACCCAGTACTTC
>TRBV29-1|TRBJ2-5|.|.
CSVEDLLQETQYF
TGCAGCGTTGAAGATCTCCTACAAGAGACCCAGTACTTC
>TRBV7-6|TRBJ1-1|.|.
CASSLGLGNTEAFF
TGTGCCAGCAGCTTGGGGTTGGGGAACACTGAAGCTTTCTTT
>TRBV3-1|TRBJ2-1|few|TRBD2
CASSRGTSGSNSNEQFF
TGTGCCAGCAGCCGGGGGACTAGCGGGAGTAATAGCAATGAGCAGTTCTTC
>TRBV20-1|TRBJ2-1|many|.
CSVTADQYNEQFF
TGCAGTGTGACAGCGGACCAATACAATGAGCAGTTCTTC
>TRBV29-1|TRBJ1-5|many|TRBD1
CSVESRDRHNQPQHF
TGCAGCGTTGAGAGCCGGGACAGACATAATCAGCCCCAGCATTTT
>TRBV2|TRBJ1-2|.|.
CASTEGQAYGYTF
TGTGCCAGCACCGAAGGGCAAGCATATGGCTACACCTTC
>TRBV20-1|TRBJ2-3|.|.
CSASRMLLAGTPHLTDTQYF
TGCAGTGCTAGTCGGATGCTGCTAGCTGGCACCCCACACCTCACAGATACGCAGTATTTT
>TRBV7-2|TRBJ2-7|.|TRBD2
CASSTEVASGGREQYF
TGTGCCAGCAGCACCGAAGTGGCTAGCGGGGGGAGAGAGCAGTACTTC
>TRBV10-1|TRBJ2-2|many|.
CASSEGTYTGELFF
TGCGCCAGCAGTGAGGGGACCTACACCGGGGAGCTGTTTTTT
>TRBV12-3/TRBV12-4|TRBJ2-1|.|TRBD2
CASSLGGRAMDEQFF
TGTGCCAGCAGTTTGGGCGGGAGGGCCATGGATGAGCAGTTCTTC